This is a list of T cell receptor beta chains from one sample in a study of beta chain features in type 1 diabetes. Here immunoSEQ multiplex PCR was the method, and the copy in TCRdb shows in-frame clones only, minus some. The table has about 650,000 clones, 9.5% to 15% seen once. Sequences were obtained from naive CD4+ T cells from blood. These receptor sequences come from a young man with type 1 diabetes. Both conserved end residues are trimmed from each CDR3. Fields, in order: CDR3 protein, CDR3 length, clone size, J gene, V gene. Some rows mark clone size as missing; the rest say once, few, many or name a class of expanded clone.

CDR3 protein: ATSQQENTGELF
CDR3 length: 12
clone size: NA
J gene: TRBJ2-2
V gene: TRBV10-3

CDR3 protein: ASSKGQEYRSF
CDR3 length: 11
clone size: few
J gene: TRBJ1-1
V gene: TRBV6-5

CDR3 protein: ASSAGQGTSGKGYT
CDR3 length: 14
clone size: many
J gene: TRBJ1-2
V gene: TRBV9

CDR3 protein: ASSLGSAAGELF
CDR3 length: 12
clone size: few
J gene: TRBJ2-2
V gene: TRBV7-6

CDR3 protein: ASSEGTGTYNEQF
CDR3 length: 13
clone size: NA
J gene: TRBJ2-1
V gene: TRBV5-1

CDR3 protein: STGRGAVNTEAF
CDR3 length: 12
clone size: NA
J gene: TRBJ1-1
V gene: TRBV29-1

CDR3 protein: ASSQETSGANVLT
CDR3 length: 13
clone size: few
J gene: TRBJ2-6
V gene: TRBV4-3

CDR3 protein: ASRYRGWETQY
CDR3 length: 11
clone size: NA
J gene: TRBJ2-5
V gene: TRBV5-6

CDR3 protein: ATRTSGGDYEQY
CDR3 length: 12
clone size: few
J gene: TRBJ2-7
V gene: TRBV7-2

CDR3 protein: ASSLVHRGLNGYT
CDR3 length: 13
clone size: NA
J gene: TRBJ1-2
V gene: TRBV11-2

CDR3 protein: ASSSRDRARETQY
CDR3 length: 13
clone size: NA
J gene: TRBJ2-5
V gene: TRBV4-3

CDR3 protein: ASSLGQGAYEQY
CDR3 length: 12
clone size: NA
J gene: TRBJ2-7
V gene: TRBV25-1

CDR3 protein: AISGGKRLHEQY
CDR3 length: 12
clone size: few
J gene: TRBJ2-7
V gene: TRBV10-3

CDR3 protein: ARVTGLCQPQH
CDR3 length: 11
clone size: NA
J gene: TRBJ1-5
V gene: TRBV4-2

CDR3 protein: ASSLQIHEQF
CDR3 length: 10
clone size: few
J gene: TRBJ2-1
V gene: TRBV11-2

CDR3 protein: ASTGQGYGYT
CDR3 length: 10
clone size: NA
J gene: TRBJ1-2
V gene: TRBV7-2

CDR3 protein: ASSIPGSTDTQY
CDR3 length: 12
clone size: NA
J gene: TRBJ2-3
V gene: TRBV19

CDR3 protein: ASSQDTPNYGYT
CDR3 length: 12
clone size: NA
J gene: TRBJ1-2
V gene: TRBV4-3

CDR3 protein: ASRRGGPSDEQY
CDR3 length: 12
clone size: NA
J gene: TRBJ2-7
V gene: TRBV2

CDR3 protein: SVGQGWNTGELF
CDR3 length: 12
clone size: few
J gene: TRBJ2-2
V gene: TRBV29-1

CDR3 protein: ASMTDRANYGYT
CDR3 length: 12
clone size: NA
J gene: TRBJ1-2
V gene: TRBV7-2

CDR3 protein: ASRGGTAIQPQH
CDR3 length: 12
clone size: NA
J gene: TRBJ1-5
V gene: TRBV2

CDR3 protein: ASSQATGSIVGEQY
CDR3 length: 14
clone size: few
J gene: NA
V gene: TRBV14

CDR3 protein: ASSSTGVRETQY
CDR3 length: 12
clone size: few
J gene: TRBJ2-5
V gene: TRBV14

CDR3 protein: ASSDRYYGYT
CDR3 length: 10
clone size: few
J gene: TRBJ1-2
V gene: TRBV19

CDR3 protein: ASSEDGTVEQY
CDR3 length: 11
clone size: NA
J gene: TRBJ2-7
V gene: TRBV2

CDR3 protein: ASSTLDTQY
CDR3 length: 9
clone size: NA
J gene: TRBJ2-3
V gene: TRBV28

CDR3 protein: ASSLGSDTQY
CDR3 length: 10
clone size: few
J gene: TRBJ2-3
V gene: TRBV5-6

CDR3 protein: ASSYTGRSTYEQY
CDR3 length: 13
clone size: NA
J gene: TRBJ2-7
V gene: TRBV7-2

CDR3 protein: SVTGESYNEQF
CDR3 length: 11
clone size: few
J gene: TRBJ2-1
V gene: TRBV29-1

CDR3 protein: ASSVLGTGKSPEQY
CDR3 length: 14
clone size: NA
J gene: TRBJ2-7
V gene: TRBV2

CDR3 protein: ASSLVGVAEQY
CDR3 length: 11
clone size: NA
J gene: TRBJ2-7
V gene: TRBV7-8

CDR3 protein: ASTPATTDTQY
CDR3 length: 11
clone size: NA
J gene: TRBJ2-3
V gene: TRBV28

CDR3 protein: ASSGEGDTQY
CDR3 length: 10
clone size: NA
J gene: TRBJ2-3
V gene: TRBV9

CDR3 protein: ASSLKAASTDTQY
CDR3 length: 13
clone size: NA
J gene: TRBJ2-3
V gene: TRBV7-2

CDR3 protein: ASRSSGVGYT
CDR3 length: 10
clone size: many
J gene: TRBJ1-2
V gene: TRBV7-2

CDR3 protein: ASSGTGGLQETQY
CDR3 length: 13
clone size: NA
J gene: TRBJ2-5
V gene: TRBV5-1

CDR3 protein: ASSLDRTGFDTEAF
CDR3 length: 14
clone size: NA
J gene: TRBJ1-1
V gene: TRBV5-1

CDR3 protein: ASSYQRVGELF
CDR3 length: 11
clone size: few
J gene: TRBJ2-2
V gene: TRBV11-2

CDR3 protein: ASSFTGGEKLF
CDR3 length: 11
clone size: NA
J gene: TRBJ1-4
V gene: TRBV11-2

CDR3 protein: ASSVEGTISGNTIY
CDR3 length: 14
clone size: few
J gene: TRBJ1-3
V gene: TRBV9

CDR3 protein: ASSRQGGDEQF
CDR3 length: 11
clone size: NA
J gene: TRBJ2-1
V gene: TRBV6-6

CDR3 protein: ASSERTTNYGYT
CDR3 length: 12
clone size: NA
J gene: TRBJ1-2
V gene: TRBV2

CDR3 protein: ASSPSSGGAADTQY
CDR3 length: 14
clone size: few
J gene: TRBJ2-3
V gene: TRBV7-3

CDR3 protein: ASSLGTASNQPQH
CDR3 length: 13
clone size: NA
J gene: TRBJ1-5
V gene: TRBV7-9

CDR3 protein: ASSLVGSAGFGYT
CDR3 length: 13
clone size: few
J gene: TRBJ1-2
V gene: TRBV5-1

CDR3 protein: ASSQTLTGLHSNQPQH
CDR3 length: 16
clone size: few
J gene: TRBJ1-5
V gene: TRBV5-1

CDR3 protein: ASSLRARYGYT
CDR3 length: 11
clone size: NA
J gene: TRBJ1-2
V gene: TRBV28

CDR3 protein: ASSWVRAGANVLT
CDR3 length: 13
clone size: NA
J gene: TRBJ2-6
V gene: TRBV11-1

CDR3 protein: ASSFSAGVYNEQF
CDR3 length: 13
clone size: NA
J gene: TRBJ2-1
V gene: TRBV7-9

CDR3 protein: ASSPGSNQPQH
CDR3 length: 11
clone size: few
J gene: TRBJ1-5
V gene: TRBV7-2

CDR3 protein: ASSVGDSTDTQY
CDR3 length: 12
clone size: few
J gene: TRBJ2-3
V gene: TRBV9

CDR3 protein: ASSIGRGSGYTQY
CDR3 length: 13
clone size: few
J gene: TRBJ2-3
V gene: TRBV19

CDR3 protein: ASSLAFAGYYGYT
CDR3 length: 13
clone size: few
J gene: TRBJ1-2
V gene: TRBV7-9

CDR3 protein: ASSGGLAGGLEQF
CDR3 length: 13
clone size: NA
J gene: TRBJ2-1
V gene: TRBV4-3